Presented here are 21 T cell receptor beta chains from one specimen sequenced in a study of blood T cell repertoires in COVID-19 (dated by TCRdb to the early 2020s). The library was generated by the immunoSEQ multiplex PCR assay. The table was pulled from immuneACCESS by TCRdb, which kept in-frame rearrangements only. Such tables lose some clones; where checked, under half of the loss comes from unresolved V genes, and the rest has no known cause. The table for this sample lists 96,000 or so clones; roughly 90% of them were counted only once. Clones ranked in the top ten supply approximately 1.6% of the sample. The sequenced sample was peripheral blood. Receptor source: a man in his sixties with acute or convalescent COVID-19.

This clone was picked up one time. CDR3 bases: TGTGCCAGCAGCCTGGGGCAGGTGGCCTTGGAGCAGTACTTC. Amino acids: CASSLGQVALEQYF. The gene calls are TRBV5-4 and TRBJ2-7, with D possibly TRBD1 on 5 matching bases. Per the germline V gene, CDR1 is SGHNT and CDR2 is YYREEE (reference sequence). V lost 4 bases, J lost 7 bases, and 18 bases lay in between. This CDR3 has 14 residues.

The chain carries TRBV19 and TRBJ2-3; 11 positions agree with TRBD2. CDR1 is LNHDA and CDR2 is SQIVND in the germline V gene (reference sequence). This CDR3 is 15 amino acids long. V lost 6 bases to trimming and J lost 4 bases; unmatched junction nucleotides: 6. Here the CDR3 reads CASRKLAGDADTQYF. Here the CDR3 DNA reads TGTGCCAGTAGAAAACTAGCGGGAGATGCAGATACGCAGTATTTT. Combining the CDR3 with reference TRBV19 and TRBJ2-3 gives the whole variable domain DGGITQSPKYLFRKEGQNVTLSCEQNLNHDAMYWYRQDPGQGLRLIYYSQIVNDFQKGDIAEGYSVSREKKESFPLTVTSAQKNPTAFYLCASRKLAGDADTQYFGPGTRLTVL.

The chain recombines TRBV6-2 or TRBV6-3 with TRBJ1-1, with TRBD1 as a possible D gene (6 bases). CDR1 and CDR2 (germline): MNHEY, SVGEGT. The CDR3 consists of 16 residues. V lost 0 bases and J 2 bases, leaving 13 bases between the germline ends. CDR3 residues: CASSYSEGVANTEAFF. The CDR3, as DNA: TGTGCCAGCAGTTACTCAGAGGGGGTCGCAAACACTGAAGCTTTCTTT.

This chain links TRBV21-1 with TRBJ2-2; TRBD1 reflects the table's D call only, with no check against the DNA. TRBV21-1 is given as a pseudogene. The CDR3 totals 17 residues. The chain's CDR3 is CASSKVSRGRSTGELFF. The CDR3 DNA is TGTGCCAGCAGCAAAGTATCCAGGGGGCGCAGCACCGGGGAGCTGTTTTTT.

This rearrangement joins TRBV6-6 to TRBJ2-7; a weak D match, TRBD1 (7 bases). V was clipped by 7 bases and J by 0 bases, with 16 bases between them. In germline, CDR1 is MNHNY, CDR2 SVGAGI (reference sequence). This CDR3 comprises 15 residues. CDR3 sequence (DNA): TGTGCCAGCACCGACGGAGGGACAGTCTCCTACGAGCAGTACTTC. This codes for CASTDGGTVSYEQYF.

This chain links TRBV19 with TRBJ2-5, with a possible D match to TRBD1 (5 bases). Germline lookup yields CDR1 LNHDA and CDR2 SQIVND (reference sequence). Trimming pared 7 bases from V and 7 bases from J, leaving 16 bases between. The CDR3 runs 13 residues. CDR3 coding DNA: TGTGCCAGTACTGTGACAGCCTCGGGGACCCAGTACTTC. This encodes CASTVTASGTQYF. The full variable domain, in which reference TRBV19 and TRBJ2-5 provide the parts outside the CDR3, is DGGITQSPKYLFRKEGQNVTLSCEQNLNHDAMYWYRQDPGQGLRLIYYSQIVNDFQKGDIAEGYSVSREKKESFPLTVTSAQKNPTAFYLCASTVTASGTQYFGPGTRLLVL.

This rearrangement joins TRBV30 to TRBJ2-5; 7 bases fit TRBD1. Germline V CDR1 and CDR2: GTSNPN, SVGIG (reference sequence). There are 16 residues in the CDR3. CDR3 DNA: TGTGCTGCTCAACAGGGGTCACGTTGGTCGCAAGAGACCCAGTACTTC. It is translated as CAAQQGSRWSQETQYF.

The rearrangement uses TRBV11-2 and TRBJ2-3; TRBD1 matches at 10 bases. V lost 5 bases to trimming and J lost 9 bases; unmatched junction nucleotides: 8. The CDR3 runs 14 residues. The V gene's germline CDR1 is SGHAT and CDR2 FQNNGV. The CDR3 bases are TGTGCCAGCAGCCTCCGACAGGGGGCGGTGACGCAGTATTTT. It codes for CASSLRQGAVTQYF. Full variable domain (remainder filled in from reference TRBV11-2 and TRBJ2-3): EAGVAQSPRYKIIEKRQSVAFWCNPISGHATLYWYQQILGQGPKLLIQFQNNGVVDDSQLPKDRFSAERLKGVDSTLKIQPAKLEDSAVYLCASSLRQGAVTQYFGPGTRLTVL.

This CDR3 reads CASSTQTGDTGELFF. CDR3 DNA: TGTGCCAGCAGCACTCAGACAGGGGACACCGGGGAGCTGTTTTTT. The V and J genes are TRBV11-3 and TRBJ2-2; 8 bases line up with TRBD1. CDR3 size: 15 residues. The germline V gene encodes CDR1 SGHNT and CDR2 YENEEA. The V gene end was trimmed by 5 bases and the J gene end by 3 bases; junction bases not matched to a gene: 5.

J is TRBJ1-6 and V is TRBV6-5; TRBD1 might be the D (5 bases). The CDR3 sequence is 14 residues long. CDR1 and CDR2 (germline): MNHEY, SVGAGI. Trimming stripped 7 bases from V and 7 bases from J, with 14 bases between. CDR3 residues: CASTLTALNSPLHF. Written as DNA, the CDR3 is TGTGCCAGCACGTTGACAGCATTGAATTCACCCCTCCACTTT.

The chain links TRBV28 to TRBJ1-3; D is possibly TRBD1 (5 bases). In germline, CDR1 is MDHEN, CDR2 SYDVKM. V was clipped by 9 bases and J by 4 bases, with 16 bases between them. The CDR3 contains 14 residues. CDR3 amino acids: CASIFSRAGNTIYF. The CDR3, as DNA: TGTGCCAGTATATTCAGCAGGGCCGGAAACACCATATATTTT.

CDR3 DNA sequence: TGTGCCAGCAGCGATACAGGGGACACTGAAGCTTTCTTT. Translated, it gives CASSDTGDTEAFF. This sequence joins TRBV6-6 and TRBJ1-1; 7 bases line up with TRBD1. Trimming at V came to 6 bases and at J to 3 bases, leaving 4 bases not matched to a gene. This CDR3 has 13 residues. The germline V gene encodes CDR1 MNHNY and CDR2 SVGAGI (reference sequence).

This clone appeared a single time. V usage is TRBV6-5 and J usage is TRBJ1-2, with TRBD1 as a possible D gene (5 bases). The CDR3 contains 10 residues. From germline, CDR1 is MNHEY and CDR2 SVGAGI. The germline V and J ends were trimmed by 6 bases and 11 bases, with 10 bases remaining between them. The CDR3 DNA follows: TGTGCCAGCAGGCAGGGCGGTTACACCTTC. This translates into CASRQGGYTF.

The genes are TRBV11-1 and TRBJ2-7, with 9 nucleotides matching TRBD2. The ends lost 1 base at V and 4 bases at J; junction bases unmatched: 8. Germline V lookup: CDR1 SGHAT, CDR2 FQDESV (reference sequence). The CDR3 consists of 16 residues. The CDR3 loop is CASSLELQREAYEQYF. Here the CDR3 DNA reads TGTGCCAGCAGCTTAGAACTCCAGCGGGAGGCGTACGAGCAGTACTTC.

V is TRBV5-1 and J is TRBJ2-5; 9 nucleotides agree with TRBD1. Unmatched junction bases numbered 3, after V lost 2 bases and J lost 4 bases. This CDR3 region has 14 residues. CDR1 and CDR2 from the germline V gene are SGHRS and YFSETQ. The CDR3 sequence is CASSLQGAGETQYF. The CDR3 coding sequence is TGCGCCAGCAGCTTACAGGGGGCGGGAGAGACCCAGTACTTC.

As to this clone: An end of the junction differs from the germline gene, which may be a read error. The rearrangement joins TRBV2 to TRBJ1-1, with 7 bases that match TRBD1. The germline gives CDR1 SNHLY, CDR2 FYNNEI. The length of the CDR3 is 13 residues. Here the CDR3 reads CAGSEDRVTEAFF. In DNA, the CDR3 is TGTGCCGGCAGTGAAGACAGGGTAACTGAAGCTTTCTTT.

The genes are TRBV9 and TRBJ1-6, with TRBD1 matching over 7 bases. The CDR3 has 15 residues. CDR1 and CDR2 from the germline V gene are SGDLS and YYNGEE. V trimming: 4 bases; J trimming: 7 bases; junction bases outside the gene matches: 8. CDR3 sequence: CASSTNRGGNSPLHF. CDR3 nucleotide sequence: TGTGCCAGCAGCACAAACAGGGGTGGGAATTCACCCCTCCACTTT.

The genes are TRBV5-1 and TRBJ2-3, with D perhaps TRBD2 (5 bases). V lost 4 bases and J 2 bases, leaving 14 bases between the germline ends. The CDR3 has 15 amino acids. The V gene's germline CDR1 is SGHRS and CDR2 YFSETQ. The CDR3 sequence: CASSPGVANTDTQYF. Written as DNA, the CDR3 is TGCGCCAGCAGCCCCGGGGTAGCCAACACAGATACGCAGTATTTT.

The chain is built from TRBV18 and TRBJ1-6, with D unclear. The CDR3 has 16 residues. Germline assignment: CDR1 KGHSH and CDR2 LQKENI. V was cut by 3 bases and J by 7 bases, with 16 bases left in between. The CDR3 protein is CASSPLGSYQNSPLHF. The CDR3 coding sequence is TGTGCCAGCTCACCCTTGGGCAGCTACCAGAATTCACCCCTCCACTTT.

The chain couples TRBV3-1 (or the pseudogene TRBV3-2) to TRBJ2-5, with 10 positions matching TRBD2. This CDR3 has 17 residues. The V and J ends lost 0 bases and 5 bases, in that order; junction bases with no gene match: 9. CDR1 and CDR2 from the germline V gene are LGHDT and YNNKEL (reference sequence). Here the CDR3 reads CASSQDLSAGGGETQYF. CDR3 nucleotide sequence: TGTGCCAGCAGCCAAGATCTATCAGCGGGAGGGGGGGAGACCCAGTACTTC.

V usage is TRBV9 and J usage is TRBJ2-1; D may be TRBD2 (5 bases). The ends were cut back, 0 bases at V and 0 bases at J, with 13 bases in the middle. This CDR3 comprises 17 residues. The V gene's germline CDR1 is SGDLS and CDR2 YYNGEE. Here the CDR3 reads CASSVESGSSSYNEQFF. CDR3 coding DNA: TGTGCCAGCAGCGTAGAGTCGGGATCGAGCTCCTACAATGAGCAGTTCTTC.